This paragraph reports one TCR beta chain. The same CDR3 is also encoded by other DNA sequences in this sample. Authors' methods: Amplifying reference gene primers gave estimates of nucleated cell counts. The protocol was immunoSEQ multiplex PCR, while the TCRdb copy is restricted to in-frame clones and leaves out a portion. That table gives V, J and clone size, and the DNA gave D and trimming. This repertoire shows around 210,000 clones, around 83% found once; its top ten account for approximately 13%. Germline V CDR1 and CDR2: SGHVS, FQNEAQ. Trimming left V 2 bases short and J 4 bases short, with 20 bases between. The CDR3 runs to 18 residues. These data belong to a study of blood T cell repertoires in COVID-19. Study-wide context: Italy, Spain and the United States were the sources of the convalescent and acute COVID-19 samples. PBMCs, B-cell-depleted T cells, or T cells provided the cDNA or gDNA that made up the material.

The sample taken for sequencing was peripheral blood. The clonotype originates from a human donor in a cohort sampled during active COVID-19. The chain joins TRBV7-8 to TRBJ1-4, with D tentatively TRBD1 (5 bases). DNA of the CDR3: TGTGCCAGCAGCTTACCCGGGACTCCCAAGAAAGATAATGAAAAACTGTTTTTT. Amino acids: CASSLPGTPKKDNEKLFF.